A single sample is the source of the 10 T cell receptor beta chains below, sequenced in a study of T cell responses to AZD1222 COVID-19 vaccine. Data came from immunoSEQ multiplex PCR; TCRdb stores just in-frame clones and leaves some out. The sample yields hundreds of thousands of clones, approximately 94% seen once. The sample in question was peripheral blood, obtained on day 0 of MenACWY control vaccination. The receptors stem from an adult in good health.

The chain has TRBV3-1 (or the pseudogene TRBV3-2) and TRBJ2-4; 10 bases are a match to TRBD2. Trimming removed 6 bases from V and 1 base from J; junction bases left unmatched: 3. There are 15 residues in the CDR3. The germline V gene encodes CDR1 LGHDT and CDR2 YNNKEL (reference sequence). The CDR3 here is CASSQRGGAKNIQYF. In DNA, the CDR3 is TGTGCCAGCAGTCAGCGGGGGGGGGCCAAAAACATTCAGTACTTC.

The chain couples TRBV7-9 to TRBJ2-4; perhaps TRBD1 as D (5 bases). Per the germline V gene, CDR1 is SEHNR and CDR2 is FQNEAQ (reference sequence). The CDR3 totals 14 residues. V lost 4 bases and J lost 0, with 7 bases in between. The CDR3 nucleotides read TGTGCCAGCAGCTCGCAGGGAGCCAAAAACATTCAGTACTTC. It yields the protein CASSSQGAKNIQYF.

The chain carries TRBV7-2 and TRBJ1-3; D is unclear. The germline V gene encodes CDR1 SGHTA and CDR2 FQGNSA. This CDR3 comprises 13 residues. Trimming took off 5 bases at V and 1 base at J, with 6 bases between the two ends. The CDR3 region has the DNA TGTGCCAGCAGCACAAGGTCTGGAAACACCATATATTTT. It yields the protein CASSTRSGNTIYF.

The V call is TRBV19, the J call TRBJ1-5; 9 nucleotides match TRBD1. This CDR3 is 16 amino acids long. Germline V lookup: CDR1 LNHDA, CDR2 SQIVND (reference sequence). The V and J ends lost 5 bases and 5 bases, in that order; junction bases with no gene match: 10. The CDR3 coding sequence is TGTGCCAGTAGTGGCCGGACAGGGGTGGATTATCAGCCCCAGCATTTT. It encodes CASSGRTGVDYQPQHF.

The chain employs TRBV3-1 (or the pseudogene TRBV3-2) and TRBJ2-3; D gene uncertain. V gave up 4 bases and J gave up 2 bases, with 16 bases separating them. This CDR3 has 16 amino acids. Germline V CDR1 and CDR2: LGHDT, YNNKEL (reference sequence). CDR3 region: CASSPRGRVLTDTQYF. Here the CDR3 DNA reads TGTGCCAGCAGCCCCCGAGGACGGGTTCTCACAGATACGCAGTATTTT.

The chain links TRBV6-6 to TRBJ1-3; 7 nucleotides agree with TRBD1. Germline-derived CDR1 and CDR2 are MNHNY and SVGAGI (reference sequence). This CDR3 region has 16 residues. The V segment lost 5 bases and the J segment 0 bases; nucleotides outside the gene matches: 7. The DNA for the CDR3 is TGTGCCAGCAGTCTCGGAGGGGGCGCCTCTGGAAACACCATATATTTT. This codes for CASSLGGGASGNTIYF.

The chain combines TRBV7-2 with TRBJ2-7; no reliable D call. The CDR3 spans 11 residues. CDR1 is SGHTA and CDR2 is FQGNSA in the germline V gene. The ends were cut back, 1 base at V and 6 bases at J, with 4 bases in the middle. The CDR3 sequence is CASSLGVEQYF. For the CDR3, the DNA is TGTGCCAGCAGCTTAGGAGTCGAGCAGTACTTC.

V gene TRBV18 combines with J gene TRBJ2-7; TRBD1 is a possible D gene (5 bases). Germline CDR1 is KGHSH and CDR2 is LQKENI. The germline V and J ends were trimmed by 3 bases and 3 bases, with 18 bases remaining between them. The CDR3 spans 16 residues. The CDR3 coding sequence is TGTGCCAGCTCACCTCGAGGTAATGTAAGGGGCTACGAGCAGTACTTC. Translated, it gives CASSPRGNVRGYEQYF.

This chain links TRBV7-8 with TRBJ2-5, with 7 bases matching TRBD1. The CDR3 is made up of 16 amino acids. Trimming cost V 2 bases and J 2 bases; bases outside gene matches: 8. Germline assignment: CDR1 SGHVS and CDR2 FQNEAQ. Here the CDR3 reads CASSLYRTGVQETQYF. In nucleotides, the CDR3 is TGTGCCAGCAGCTTATACCGAACAGGGGTACAAGAGACCCAGTACTTC.

This chain joins TRBV12-3 or TRBV12-4 and TRBJ2-3; 12 bases line up with TRBD2. J gave up 6 bases and V 6 bases, and 1 base lay outside the gene matches. This CDR3 is built from 13 residues. CDR3 amino acids: CASRTSGGDTQYF. CDR3 in DNA: TGTGCCAGCAGGACTAGCGGGGGTGATACGCAGTATTTT.